The 5 T cell receptor beta chains below come from one sample, sequenced in a study of control samples from healthy donors and cancer patients. Some clones are missing from TCRdb's copy, which holds only in-frame ones; the method was immunoSEQ multiplex PCR. The data contain roughly 170,000 clones, about 86% of them singletons. The sequenced sample consisted of blood. The receptors originated from a woman in her twenties or thirties in good health.

This clone was seen a few times. The chain's CDR3 is CASRWDSGLNQPQHF. The CDR3 DNA is TGTGCCAGTAGGTGGGACAGTGGCCTTAATCAGCCCCAGCATTTT. This chain connects TRBV19 to TRBJ1-5, with 7 bases lining up with TRBD1. The CDR3 is 15 residues long. The junction had 9 bases not matched to a gene; V was cut back by 6 bases and J by 4 bases. Germline V lookup: CDR1 LNHDA, CDR2 SQIVND (reference sequence).

This clone has only a few counts. The chain combines TRBV6-4 with TRBJ1-3; no definite D call. With 2 bases removed from V and 4 bases from J, the gap between germline ends came to 6 bases. Per the germline V gene, CDR1 is MRHNA and CDR2 is SNTAGT. The CDR3 totals 13 residues. The CDR3 nucleotides are TGTGCCAGCAGTGACGGTCCGGGAAACACCATATATTTT. It specifies CASSDGPGNTIYF.

The genes are TRBV14 and TRBJ2-7; 7 positions match TRBD2. With 3 bases clipped from V and 2 bases from J, the junction kept 1 base outside the gene matches. The CDR3 contains 13 residues. Germline V gives CDR1 SGHDN, CDR2 FVKESK. CDR3 bases: TGTGCCAGCAGCCACCTAGCGGCCTACGAGCAGTACTTC. Its translation: CASSHLAAYEQYF.

CDR3 nucleotides: TGTGCCAGCAGCTTTGGTAGTCACGAAGCTTTCTTT. Translation: CASSFGSHEAFF. The chain uses TRBV11-2 and TRBJ1-1; D is unclear. Trimming took 3 bases from V and 8 from J, leaving 10 bases between them. CDR3 length equals 12 residues. Germline V lookup: CDR1 SGHAT, CDR2 FQNNGV.

This clone has just one count. V and J are TRBV6-2 or TRBV6-3 and TRBJ2-5; 8 bases align to TRBD1. V trimming: 5 bases; J trimming: 5 bases; junction bases outside the gene matches: 19. Germline V gene lookup returns CDR1 MNHEY and CDR2 SVGEGT. The CDR3 loop spans 18 amino acids. The CDR3 sequence: CASSQALAGQGAVETQYF. As DNA, the CDR3 is TGTGCCAGCAGTCAAGCCCTCGCGGGGCAGGGGGCGGTCGAGACCCAGTACTTC.